The 31 T cell receptor beta chains below all came from one sample that was sequenced in a study of T cells in Graves' hyperthyroidism and ophthalmopathy. It was RNA transcripts that yielded the amplified TCR beta CDR3 regions. The primer set for the first-round RT-PCR of the TCR CDR3 was HTBI. Each CDR3 protein gets one entry after TCRdb re-called the multiplex PCR reads with MiXCR. The sample yields over 650,000 distinct CDR3 sequences, around 15% seen once. The sequenced sample was blood. These receptors originate from a man between 18 and 35 years old with Graves' hyperthyroidism.

The chain is built from TRBV7-9 and TRBJ2-7, with 7 bases identical to TRBD1. This CDR3 comprises 13 residues. J gave up 5 bases and V 6 bases, and 7 bases lay outside the gene matches. Germline-derived CDR1 and CDR2 are SEHNR and FQNEAQ (reference sequence). The CDR3 region is CASSPTGIHEQYF. In nucleotides, the CDR3 is TGTGCCAGCAGTCCGACAGGGATTCACGAGCAGTACTTC.

The V call is TRBV19, the J call TRBJ2-1; TRBD2 is a possible D gene (5 bases). Trimming left V 8 bases short and J 7 bases short, with 15 bases between. This CDR3 has 13 amino acids. The germline V gene has CDR1 LNHDA and CDR2 SQIVND (reference sequence). The CDR3 reads CASEQPGSNEQFF. DNA for the CDR3: TGTGCCAGTGAGCAACCGGGGAGTAATGAGCAGTTCTTC.

This clonotype has at least ten counts. The rearrangement uses TRBV7-6 and TRBJ1-1; D unresolved. The CDR3 totals 14 residues. The germline V and J ends were trimmed by 5 bases and 0 bases, with 10 bases remaining between them. CDR1 and CDR2 (germline): SGHVS, FNYEAQ. CDR3 DNA sequence: TGTGCCAGCAGCCTGAGTCCGGTGAACACTGAAGCTTTCTTT. It translates to CASSLSPVNTEAFF.

This chain uses TRBV10-3 with TRBJ2-1; D call uncertain. The germline V gene encodes CDR1 ENHRY and CDR2 SYGVKD. Trimming removed 4 bases from V and 0 bases from J, with 10 bases in between. This CDR3 spans 15 amino acids. The CDR3 DNA reads as TGTGCCATCAGTGTTGTCTCCGGCTCCTACAATGAGCAGTTCTTC. Protein sequence: CAISVVSGSYNEQFF.

The rearrangement links TRBV6-1 to TRBJ1-1, with D unclear. This CDR3 contains 14 residues. Trimming removed 6 bases at V and 1 base at J, with 12 bases between. The germline gives CDR1 MNHNS, CDR2 SASEGT. CDR3 sequence: CASRSGQKNTEAFF. For the CDR3, the DNA is TGTGCCAGCAGGTCCGGTCAGAAGAACACTGAAGCTTTCTTT.

The chain carries TRBV5-1 and TRBJ2-1, with D hard to call. From germline, CDR1 is SGHRS and CDR2 YFSETQ. The CDR3 runs to 16 residues. Trimming shortened V by 0 bases and J by 2 bases, and 12 bases separated the two germline ends. This CDR3 is CASSLGYGFTYNEQFF. Written as DNA, the CDR3 is TGCGCCAGCAGCTTGGGATATGGGTTCACCTACAATGAGCAGTTCTTC.

This chain uses TRBV7-9 with TRBJ2-1; 9 nucleotides line up with TRBD2. V lost 5 bases, J lost 9 bases, and 17 bases stayed unmatched. Germline V gene data show CDR1 as SEHNR and CDR2 as FQNEAQ (reference sequence). The CDR3 contains 17 residues. This chain's CDR3 is CASSPPLGSGSSVEQFF. For the CDR3, the DNA is TGTGCCAGCAGCCCCCCGCTGGGTAGCGGGAGTTCTGTTGAGCAGTTCTTC.

This clonotype has more than one count but fewer than ten. CDR3 DNA sequence: TGTGCCAGCACCGGGACAGGGAGTCATGGCTACACCTTC. Its protein is CASTGTGSHGYTF. The chain combines TRBV12-3 or TRBV12-4 with TRBJ1-2, with TRBD1 matching 9 bases. V was clipped by 7 bases and J by 6 bases; unmatched bases: 6. CDR3 length: 13 residues.

On this clonotype itself: It may be a read error: a sequence one base away is much more abundant. The rearrangement joins TRBV20-1 to TRBJ2-1; 7 nucleotides match TRBD2. The CDR3 runs to 15 residues. Germline trimming cut 5 bases from V and 10 bases from J; bases unmatched to any gene: 17. The germline V gene encodes CDR1 DFQATT and CDR2 SNEGSKA (reference sequence). CDR3 residues: CSAGSGNGRGEEQFF. DNA of the CDR3: TGCAGTGCTGGGAGCGGGAACGGACGTGGGGAAGAGCAGTTCTTC.

In this sample, this clonotype turned up a few times. The rearrangement joins TRBV3-2 to TRBJ2-3; the table names TRBD2, a call not compared with the DNA. TRBV3-2 is listed as a pseudogene. The CDR3 has 19 amino acids. As DNA, the CDR3 is TGTGCCAGCAGCCAAGTCGGACTAGCGGCAAGGCCCTGCACAGATACGCAGTATTTT. Translated, it gives CASSQVGLAARPCTDTQYF.

This clonotype was recorded many times. The chain joins TRBV7-6 to TRBJ2-3; D might be TRBD2 (5 bases). The CDR3 loop spans 14 amino acids. V dropped 3 bases and J dropped 5 bases, with 12 bases sitting between them. Germline V gene lookup returns CDR1 SGHVS and CDR2 FNYEAQ. DNA for the CDR3: TGTGCCAGCAGCTTTGGTAACGGGATAGATACGCAGTATTTT. Translated: CASSFGNGIDTQYF.

This clonotype was observed a handful of times. This chain links TRBV24-1 with TRBJ2-1, with 7 bases fitting TRBD2. Per the germline V gene, CDR1 is KGHDR and CDR2 is SFDVKD. The junction had 11 bases not matched to a gene; V was cut back by 9 bases and J by 4 bases. The CDR3 is 15 residues long. The chain's CDR3 is CATGLAGASYNEQFF. Here the CDR3 DNA reads TGTGCCACCGGTCTGGCGGGAGCATCTTACAATGAGCAGTTCTTC.

This clonotype was seen ten or more times. The V call is TRBV28, the J call TRBJ2-7; a weak D match, TRBD2 (6 bases). The CDR3 is made up of 15 amino acids. V was shortened by 11 bases and J by 0 bases, with 20 bases between the two germline ends. CDR1 and CDR2 from the germline V gene are MDHEN and SYDVKM. For the CDR3, the DNA is TGTGCCGGCGACGGGGGTCCCTCCTCCTCCTACGAGCAGTACTTC. This sequence encodes CAGDGGPSSSYEQYF.

Ten or more counts support this clonotype. The chain is built from TRBV18 and TRBJ2-3, with D unclear. Germline loops: CDR1 KGHSH, CDR2 LQKENI. V shed 0 bases and J shed 5 bases, with 12 bases lying between them. The CDR3 spans 15 residues. DNA for the CDR3: TGTGCCAGCTCACCACCGGGTTTTCGCGTAGATACGCAGTATTTT. This codes for CASSPPGFRVDTQYF.

This chain joins TRBV28 and TRBJ2-4; 7 bases map to TRBD2. In germline, CDR1 is MDHEN, CDR2 SYDVKM. The CDR3 runs to 15 residues. The trim removed 3 bases at V and 8 bases at J, leaving 10 bases unmatched. CDR3 sequence: CASSFVTSALDIQYF. CDR3 nucleotide sequence: TGTGCCAGCAGTTTTGTAACTAGCGCTTTGGACATTCAGTACTTC.

This clonotype was seen a handful of times. V gene TRBV20-1 combines with J gene TRBJ1-2, with TRBD1 identical over 9 bases. CDR3 length: 18 residues. The junction had 15 bases not matched to a gene; V was cut back by 1 base and J by 3 bases. CDR1 is DFQATT, CDR2 SNEGSKA, per germline (reference sequence). The CDR3 DNA reads TGCAGTGCTAGAGTCTGGGTGACAGGGGGTTCAGCTGACTATGGCTACACCTTC. Amino acids: CSARVWVTGGSADYGYTF.

In this sample, this clonotype turned up many times. CDR3 DNA sequence: TGTGCCAGCAGCCAGGCCCCAGGGGGCGTATTTCGTCTTACCGGGGAGCTGTTTTTT. Encoded protein: CASSQAPGGVFRLTGELFF. The gene calls are TRBV14 and TRBJ2-2; 8 nucleotides agree with TRBD1. With 3 bases clipped from V and 5 bases from J, the junction kept 17 bases outside the gene matches. The CDR3 loop spans 19 amino acids. CDR1 is SGHDN and CDR2 is FVKESK in the germline V gene.

This chain uses TRBV28 with TRBJ2-6; D remains unclear. Between the trimmed V and J ends, which lost 1 base and 1 base, there was a span of 8 bases. From germline, CDR1 is MDHEN and CDR2 SYDVKM. This CDR3 has 16 residues. CDR3 in DNA: TGTGCCAGCAGTTTATTAGGGCGGTCTGGGGCCAACGTCCTGACTTTC. Its translation: CASSLLGRSGANVLTF.

This clonotype has only a few counts. This chain uses TRBV6-1 with TRBJ2-1; 10 bases align to TRBD2. With 2 bases clipped from V and 7 bases from J, the junction kept 5 bases outside the gene matches. This CDR3 is built from 15 residues. Germline V lookup: CDR1 MNHNS, CDR2 SASEGT. The CDR3 DNA is TGTGCCAGCAGTGAACTAGCGGGAGAATTAAATGAGCAGTTCTTC. This codes for CASSELAGELNEQFF.

This clonotype was counted many times. This rearrangement joins TRBV2 to TRBJ2-5, with D maybe TRBD1 (6 bases). V was trimmed by 4 bases and J by 3 bases, leaving 6 bases between them. The CDR3 is made up of 12 amino acids. CDR1 is SNHLY, CDR2 FYNNEI, per germline. The CDR3 region is CASSGTEETQYF. The CDR3 DNA follows: TGTGCCAGCAGTGGGACAGAAGAGACCCAGTACTTC.

This chain joins TRBV24-1 and TRBJ2-2, with D perhaps matching TRBD1 (6 bases). V lost 3 bases, J lost 2 bases, and 12 bases lay in between. Germline V gene sequence: CDR1 KGHDR, CDR2 SFDVKD. CDR3 length equals 16 residues. This CDR3 is CATSDTGTPNTGELFF. The CDR3 DNA is TGTGCCACCAGTGATACCGGGACACCAAACACCGGGGAGCTGTTTTTT.

The chain employs TRBV7-9 and TRBJ2-1; TRBD2 might be the D (6 bases). Germline loops: CDR1 SEHNR, CDR2 FQNEAQ (reference sequence). Between the trimmed V and J ends, which lost 1 base and 10 bases, there was a span of 23 bases. CDR3 size: 17 residues. CDR3 sequence (DNA): TGTGCCAGCAGCTTAGTGCTGGGCCCCCTTACGGGAGACGAGCAGTTCTTC. It is translated as CASSLVLGPLTGDEQFF.

The CDR3 spells CASSETGTQLAFF. DNA of the CDR3: TGTGCCAGCAGTGAGACCGGGACACAGTTGGCTTTCTTT. This chain joins TRBV6-1 and TRBJ1-1, with D maybe TRBD1 (6 bases). Germline V gives CDR1 MNHNS, CDR2 SASEGT. V was pared by 3 bases and J by 11 bases, with 16 bases between. CDR3 length: 13 amino acids.

The chain uses TRBV6-1 and TRBJ1-1; D not certain. Deletions cut 7 bases from V and 2 bases from J, with 11 bases between. Germline CDR1 reads MNHNS; CDR2 reads SASEGT. The CDR3 consists of 13 residues. DNA for the CDR3: TGTGCCAGCACGGGGAAAGGAAACACTGAAGCTTTCTTT. This translates into CASTGKGNTEAFF.

This rearrangement joins TRBV7-2 to TRBJ2-1, with TRBD2 identical over 7 bases. Germline V gene lookup returns CDR1 SGHTA and CDR2 FQGNSA. CDR3 length equals 16 residues. Losses at the gene ends were 1 base for V and 4 bases for J; bases not matched to a gene: 7. CDR3 residues: CASSLVGGIGYNEQFF. The CDR3 DNA sequence: TGTGCCAGCAGCTTAGTGGGAGGGATCGGATACAATGAGCAGTTCTTC. Filled out from reference TRBV7-2 and TRBJ2-1, the complete variable domain reads GAGVSQSPSNKVTEKGKDVELRCDPISGHTALYWYRQSLGQGLEFLIYFQGNSAPDKSGLPSDRFSAERTGGSVSTLTIQRTQQEDSAVYLCASSLVGGIGYNEQFFGPGTRLTVL.

The V gene is TRBV10-3, the J gene TRBJ2-7, with 9 bases matching TRBD2. The germline V gene has CDR1 ENHRY and CDR2 SYGVKD. The junction had 5 bases not matched to a gene; V was cut back by 11 bases and J by 3 bases. The CDR3 sequence is 12 residues long. The DNA for the CDR3 is TGTGCCTCCGGACTAGCGATCTACGAGCAGTACTTC. As protein: CASGLAIYEQYF.

A few counts support this clonotype. V usage is TRBV28 and J usage is TRBJ1-5, with D maybe TRBD1 (6 bases). Germline CDR1 and CDR2: MDHEN and SYDVKM. CDR3 size: 13 residues. Trimming stripped 8 bases from V and 7 bases from J, with 15 bases between. CDR3 coding DNA: TGTGCCAGCTCGGGCAGGGGTGGGCAGCCCCAGCATTTT. This translates into CASSGRGGQPQHF.

V gene TRBV9 combines with J gene TRBJ2-1, with a possible D match to TRBD2 (6 bases). The germline V gene has CDR1 SGDLS and CDR2 YYNGEE. The CDR3 loop spans 16 amino acids. V lost 4 bases, J lost 1 base, and 15 bases lay in between. CDR3 nucleotide sequence: TGTGCCAGCAGCACCAGCGGGCGCCAGTCCTACAATGAGCAGTTCTTC. As protein: CASSTSGRQSYNEQFF.

This clonotype was seen only a few times. V is TRBV4-2 and J is TRBJ1-4; D is unresolved. The CDR3 covers 15 residues. Germline CDR1 is LGHNA and CDR2 is YNFKEQ. Between the trimmed V and J ends, which lost 1 base and 4 bases, there was a span of 10 bases. CDR3 sequence: CASSQGYSNNEKLFF. CDR3 sequence (DNA): TGTGCCAGCAGCCAAGGGTACAGCAATAATGAAAAACTGTTTTTT.

The sample holds a few counts of this clonotype. This chain links TRBV4-1 with TRBJ2-1, with TRBD1 identical over 7 bases. This CDR3 is 16 amino acids long. Trimming removed 0 bases from V and 2 bases from J; junction bases left unmatched: 4. Looked up from germline, CDR1 is MGHRA and CDR2 is YSYEKL. This chain's CDR3 is CASSQDWDRAYNEQFF. CDR3 bases: TGCGCCAGCAGCCAAGATTGGGACAGAGCCTACAATGAGCAGTTCTTC.

This clonotype was seen ten or more times. The J gene is TRBJ2-3, the V gene TRBV3-1; 8 bases agree with TRBD2. The CDR3 has 17 residues. V dropped 0 bases and J dropped 0; count of bases not matched to a gene: 5. CDR1 and CDR2 from the germline V gene are LGHDT and YNNKEL (reference sequence). For the CDR3, the DNA is TGTGCCAGCAGCCAAGATTTACTAGCGGCCAGCACAGATACGCAGTATTTT. Amino acid sequence: CASSQDLLAASTDTQYF.